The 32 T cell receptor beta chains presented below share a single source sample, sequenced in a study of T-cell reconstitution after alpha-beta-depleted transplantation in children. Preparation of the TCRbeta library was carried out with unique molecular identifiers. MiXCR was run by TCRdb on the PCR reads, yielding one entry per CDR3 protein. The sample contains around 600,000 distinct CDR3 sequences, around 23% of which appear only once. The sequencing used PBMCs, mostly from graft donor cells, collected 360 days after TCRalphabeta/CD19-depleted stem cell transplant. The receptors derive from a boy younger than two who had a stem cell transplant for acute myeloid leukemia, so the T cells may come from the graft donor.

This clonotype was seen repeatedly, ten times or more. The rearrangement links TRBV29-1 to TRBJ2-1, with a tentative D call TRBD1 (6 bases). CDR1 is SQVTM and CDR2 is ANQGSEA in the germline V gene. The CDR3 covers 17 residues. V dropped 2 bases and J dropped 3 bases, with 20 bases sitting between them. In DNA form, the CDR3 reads TGCAGCGTTGAACCGTACCCCTCCCAGGGGAGCTACAATGAGCAGTTCTTC. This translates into CSVEPYPSQGSYNEQFF.

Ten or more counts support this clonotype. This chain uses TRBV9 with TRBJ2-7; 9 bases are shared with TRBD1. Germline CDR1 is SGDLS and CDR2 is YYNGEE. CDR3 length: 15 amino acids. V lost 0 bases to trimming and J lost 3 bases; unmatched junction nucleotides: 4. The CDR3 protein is CASSVGPGQGYEQYF. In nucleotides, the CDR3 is TGTGCCAGCAGCGTAGGACCGGGACAGGGCTACGAGCAGTACTTC.

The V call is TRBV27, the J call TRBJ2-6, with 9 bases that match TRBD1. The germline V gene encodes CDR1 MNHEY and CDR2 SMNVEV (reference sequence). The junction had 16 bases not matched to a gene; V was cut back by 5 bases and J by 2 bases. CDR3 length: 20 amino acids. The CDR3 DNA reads TGTGCCAGCAGTATCTCCGGGACAGGGTACGGGGGCCCTGGGGCCAACGTCCTGACTTTC. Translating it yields CASSISGTGYGGPGANVLTF.

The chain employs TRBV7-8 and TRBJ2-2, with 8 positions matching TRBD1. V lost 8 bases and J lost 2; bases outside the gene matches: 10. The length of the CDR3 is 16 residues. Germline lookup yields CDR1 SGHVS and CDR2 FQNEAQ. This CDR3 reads CASGLTQGDNTGELFF. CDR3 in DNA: TGTGCCAGCGGCCTAACACAGGGGGATAACACCGGGGAGCTGTTTTTT.

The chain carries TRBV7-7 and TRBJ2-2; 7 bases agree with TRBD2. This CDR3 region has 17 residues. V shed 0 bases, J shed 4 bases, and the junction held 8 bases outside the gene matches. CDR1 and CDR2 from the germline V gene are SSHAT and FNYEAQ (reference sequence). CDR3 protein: CASSLAREGGLTGELFF. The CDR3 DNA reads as TGTGCCAGCAGCTTAGCTAGGGAGGGAGGCCTCACCGGGGAGCTGTTTTTT.

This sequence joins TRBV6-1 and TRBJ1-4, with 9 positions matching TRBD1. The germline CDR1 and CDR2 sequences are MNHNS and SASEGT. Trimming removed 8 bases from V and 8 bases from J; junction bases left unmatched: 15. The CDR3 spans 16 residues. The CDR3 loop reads CASRHRQGVLREKLFF. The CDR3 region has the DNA TGTGCCAGCCGACATAGACAGGGGGTGTTGCGGGAAAAACTGTTTTTT.

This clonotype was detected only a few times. The chain's CDR3 is CASSYSNYGYTF. The DNA for the CDR3 is TGTGCCAGCAGTTACTCAAACTATGGCTACACCTTC. The chain combines TRBV6-5 with TRBJ1-2; D uncertain. In germline, CDR1 is MNHEY, CDR2 SVGAGI. Trimming left V 0 bases short and J 2 bases short, with 1 base between. The CDR3 has 12 residues.

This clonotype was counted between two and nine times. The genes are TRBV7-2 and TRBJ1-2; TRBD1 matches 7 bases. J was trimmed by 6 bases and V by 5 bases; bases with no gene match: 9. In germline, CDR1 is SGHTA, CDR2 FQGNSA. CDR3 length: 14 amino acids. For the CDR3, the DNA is TGTGCCAGCAGCCCCGACGGGACAGCAAATGGCTACACCTTC. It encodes CASSPDGTANGYTF.

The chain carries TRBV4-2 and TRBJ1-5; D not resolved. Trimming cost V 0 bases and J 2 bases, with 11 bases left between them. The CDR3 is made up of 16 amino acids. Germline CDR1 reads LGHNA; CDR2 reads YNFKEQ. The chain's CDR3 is CASSQDGVTGNQPQHF. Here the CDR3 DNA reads TGTGCCAGCAGCCAAGATGGAGTTACGGGCAATCAGCCCCAGCATTTT.

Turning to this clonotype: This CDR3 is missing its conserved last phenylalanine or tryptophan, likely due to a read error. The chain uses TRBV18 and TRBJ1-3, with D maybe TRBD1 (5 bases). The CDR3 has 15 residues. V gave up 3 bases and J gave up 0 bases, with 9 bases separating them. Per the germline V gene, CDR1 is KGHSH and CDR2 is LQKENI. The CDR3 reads CASSPTDYSGNTIYC. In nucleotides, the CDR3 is TGTGCCAGCTCACCGACAGATTACTCTGGAAACACCATATATTGT.

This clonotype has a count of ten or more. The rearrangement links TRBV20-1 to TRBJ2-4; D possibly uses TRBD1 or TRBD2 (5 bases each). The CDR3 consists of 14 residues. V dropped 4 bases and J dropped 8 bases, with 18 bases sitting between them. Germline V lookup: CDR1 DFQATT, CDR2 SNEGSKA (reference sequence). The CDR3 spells CSATTGAPRDIQYF. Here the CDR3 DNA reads TGCAGTGCTACCACCGGGGCCCCAAGGGACATTCAGTACTTC.

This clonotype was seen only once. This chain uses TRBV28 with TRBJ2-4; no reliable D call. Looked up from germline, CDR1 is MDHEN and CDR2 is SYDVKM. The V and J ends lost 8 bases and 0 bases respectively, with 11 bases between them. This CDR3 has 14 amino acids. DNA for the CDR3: TGTGCCAGCGGGAAAAAATTAGCCAAAAACATTCAGTACTTC. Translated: CASGKKLAKNIQYF.

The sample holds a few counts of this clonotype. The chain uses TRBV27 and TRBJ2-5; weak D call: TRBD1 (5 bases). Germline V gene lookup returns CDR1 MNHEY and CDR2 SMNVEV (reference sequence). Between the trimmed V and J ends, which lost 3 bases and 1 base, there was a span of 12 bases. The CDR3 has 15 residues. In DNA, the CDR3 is TGTGCCAGCAGTTTTTCAGGGCTGAGCCAAGAGACCCAGTACTTC. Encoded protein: CASSFSGLSQETQYF.

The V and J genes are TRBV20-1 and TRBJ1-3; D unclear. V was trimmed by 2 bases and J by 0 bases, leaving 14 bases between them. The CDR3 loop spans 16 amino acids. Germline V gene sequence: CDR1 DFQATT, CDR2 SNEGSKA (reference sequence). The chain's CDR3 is CSARMREGGSGNTIYF. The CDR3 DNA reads TGCAGTGCTAGAATGAGGGAGGGAGGCTCTGGAAACACCATATATTTT.

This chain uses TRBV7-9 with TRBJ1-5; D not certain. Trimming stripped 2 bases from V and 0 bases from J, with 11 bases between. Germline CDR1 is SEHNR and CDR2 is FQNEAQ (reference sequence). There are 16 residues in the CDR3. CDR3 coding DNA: TGTGCCAGCAGCTTATCGGGTGGATATAGCAATCAGCCCCAGCATTTT. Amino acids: CASSLSGGYSNQPQHF.

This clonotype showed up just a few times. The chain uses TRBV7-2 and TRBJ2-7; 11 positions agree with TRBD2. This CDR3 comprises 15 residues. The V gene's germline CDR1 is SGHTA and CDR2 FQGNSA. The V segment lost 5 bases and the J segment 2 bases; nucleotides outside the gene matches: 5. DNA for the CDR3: TGTGCCAGCAGCGCCCGACTAGCGGGGACCTACGAGCAGTACTTC. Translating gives CASSARLAGTYEQYF.

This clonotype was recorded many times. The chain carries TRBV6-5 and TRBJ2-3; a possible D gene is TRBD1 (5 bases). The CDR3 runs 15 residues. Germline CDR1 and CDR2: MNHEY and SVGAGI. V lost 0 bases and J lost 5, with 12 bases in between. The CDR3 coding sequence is TGTGCCAGCAGTTACTCGGGGCAGGAAGGAGATACGCAGTATTTT. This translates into CASSYSGQEGDTQYF.

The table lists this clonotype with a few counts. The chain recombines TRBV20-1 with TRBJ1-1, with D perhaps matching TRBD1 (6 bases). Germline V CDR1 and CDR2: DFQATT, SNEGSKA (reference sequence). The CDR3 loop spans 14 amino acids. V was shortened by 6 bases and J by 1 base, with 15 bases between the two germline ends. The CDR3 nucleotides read TGCAGTGCGCCAAGGGGGATTGGGAACACTGAAGCTTTCTTT. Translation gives CSAPRGIGNTEAFF.

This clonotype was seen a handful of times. The CDR3 DNA reads TGTGCCACCGTCAATATGGATGCGAACACCGGGGAGCTGTTTTTT. Its translation is CATVNMDANTGELFF. The chain uses TRBV15 and TRBJ2-2; D is unclear. The length of the CDR3 is 15 residues. Per germline, CDR1 LNHNV and CDR2 YYDKDF (reference sequence). V lost 8 bases, J lost 0 bases, and 13 bases lay in between. The full variable domain, its missing parts supplied by reference TRBV15 and TRBJ2-2, is DAMVIQNPRYQVTQFGKPVTLSCSQTLNHNVMYWYQQKSSQAPKLLFHYYDKDFNNEADTPDNFQSRRPNTSFCFLDIRSPGLGDTAMYLCATVNMDANTGELFFGEGSRLTVL.

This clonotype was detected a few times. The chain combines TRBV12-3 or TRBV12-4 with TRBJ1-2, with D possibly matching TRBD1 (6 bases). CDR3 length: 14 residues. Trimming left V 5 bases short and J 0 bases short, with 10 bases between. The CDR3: CASSQDRANYGYTF. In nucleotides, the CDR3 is TGTGCCAGCAGTCAGGACAGAGCTAACTATGGCTACACCTTC.

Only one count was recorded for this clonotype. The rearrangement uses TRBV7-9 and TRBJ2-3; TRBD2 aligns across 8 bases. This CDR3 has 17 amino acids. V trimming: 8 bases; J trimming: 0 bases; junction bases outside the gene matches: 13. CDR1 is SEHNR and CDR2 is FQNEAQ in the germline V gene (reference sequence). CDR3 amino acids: CASPERGRSPSTDTQYF. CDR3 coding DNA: TGTGCCAGCCCAGAGCGGGGGCGCTCCCCTAGCACAGATACGCAGTATTTT. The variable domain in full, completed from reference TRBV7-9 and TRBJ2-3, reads DTGVSQNPRHKITKRGQNVTFRCDPISEHNRLYWYRQTLGQGPEFLTYFQNEAQLEKSRLLSDRFSAERPKGSFSTLEIQRTEQGDSAMYLCASPERGRSPSTDTQYFGPGTRLTVL.

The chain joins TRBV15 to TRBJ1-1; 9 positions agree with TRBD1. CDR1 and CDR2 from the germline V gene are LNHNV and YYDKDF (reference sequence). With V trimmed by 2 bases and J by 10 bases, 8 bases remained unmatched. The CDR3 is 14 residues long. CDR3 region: CATSRTRDRVAAFF. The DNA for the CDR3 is TGTGCCACCAGCAGAACCCGGGACAGGGTAGCAGCTTTCTTT.

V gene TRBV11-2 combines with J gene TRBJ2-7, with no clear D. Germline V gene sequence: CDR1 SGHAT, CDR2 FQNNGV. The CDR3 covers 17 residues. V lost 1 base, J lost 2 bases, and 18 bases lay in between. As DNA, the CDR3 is TGTGCCAGCAGCTTAGTTCTTGGCGGTGCACCCACCTACGAGCAGTACGTC. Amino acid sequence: CASSLVLGGAPTYEQYV.

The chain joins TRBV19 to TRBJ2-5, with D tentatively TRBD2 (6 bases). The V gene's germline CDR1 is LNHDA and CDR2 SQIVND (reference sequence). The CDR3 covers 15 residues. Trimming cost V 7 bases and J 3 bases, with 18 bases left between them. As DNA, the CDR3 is TGTGCCAGTACTAATAGAGGCGGGGCAGAAGAGACCCAGTACTTC. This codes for CASTNRGGAEETQYF. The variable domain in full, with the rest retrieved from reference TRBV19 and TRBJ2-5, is DGGITQSPKYLFRKEGQNVTLSCEQNLNHDAMYWYRQDPGQGLRLIYYSQIVNDFQKGDIAEGYSVSREKKESFPLTVTSAQKNPTAFYLCASTNRGGAEETQYFGPGTRLLVL.

The chain's CDR3 is CSALDDRDRAAKNIQYF. The CDR3 nucleotides read TGCAGTGCCCTAGACGATCGGGACAGGGCTGCCAAAAACATTCAGTACTTC. The chain carries TRBV20-1 and TRBJ2-4; 9 nucleotides line up with TRBD1. The germline gives CDR1 DFQATT, CDR2 SNEGSKA (reference sequence). The CDR3 contains 17 residues. The junction had 13 bases not matched to a gene; V was cut back by 6 bases and J by 1 base.

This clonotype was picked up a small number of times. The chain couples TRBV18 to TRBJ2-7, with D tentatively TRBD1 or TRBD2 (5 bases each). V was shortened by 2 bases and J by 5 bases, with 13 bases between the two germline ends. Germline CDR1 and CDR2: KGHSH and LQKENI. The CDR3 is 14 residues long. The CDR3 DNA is TGTGCCAGCTCACCAATCGGCAGGGACCACGAGCAGTACTTC. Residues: CASSPIGRDHEQYF.

The CDR3 DNA follows: TGCAGCGTTGAGAAGGATCCGGGAAACACCATATATTTT. Protein product: CSVEKDPGNTIYF. The chain carries TRBV29-1 and TRBJ1-3, with D hard to call. Per the germline V gene, CDR1 is SQVTM and CDR2 is ANQGSEA. CDR3 length equals 13 residues. V lost 3 bases and J lost 4, with 10 bases in between.

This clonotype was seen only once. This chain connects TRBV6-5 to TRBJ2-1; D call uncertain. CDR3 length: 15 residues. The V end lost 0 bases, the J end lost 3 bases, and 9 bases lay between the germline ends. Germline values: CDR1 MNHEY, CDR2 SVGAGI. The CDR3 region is CASSYSIGLYNEQFF. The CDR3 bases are TGTGCCAGCAGTTACTCGATTGGTCTCTACAATGAGCAGTTCTTC.

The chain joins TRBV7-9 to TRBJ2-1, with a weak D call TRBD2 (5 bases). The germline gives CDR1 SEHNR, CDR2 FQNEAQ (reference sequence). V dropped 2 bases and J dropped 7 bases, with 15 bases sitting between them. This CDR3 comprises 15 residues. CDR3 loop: CASSLSVGARNEQFF. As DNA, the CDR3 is TGTGCCAGCAGCTTAAGCGTGGGAGCGCGGAATGAGCAGTTCTTC.

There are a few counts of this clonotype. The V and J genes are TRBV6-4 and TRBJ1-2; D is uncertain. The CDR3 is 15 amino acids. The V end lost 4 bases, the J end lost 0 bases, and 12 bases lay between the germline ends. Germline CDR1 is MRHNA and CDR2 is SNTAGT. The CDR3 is CASSAEGLPNYGYTF. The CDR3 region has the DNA TGTGCCAGCAGTGCGGAAGGGCTCCCTAACTATGGCTACACCTTC.

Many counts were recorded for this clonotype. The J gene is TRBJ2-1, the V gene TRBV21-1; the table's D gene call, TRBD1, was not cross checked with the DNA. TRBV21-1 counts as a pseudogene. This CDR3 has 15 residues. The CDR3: CASSKGTGRADEQFF. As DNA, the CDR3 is TGTGCCAGCAGCAAAGGGACAGGGCGGGCGGATGAGCAGTTCTTC.

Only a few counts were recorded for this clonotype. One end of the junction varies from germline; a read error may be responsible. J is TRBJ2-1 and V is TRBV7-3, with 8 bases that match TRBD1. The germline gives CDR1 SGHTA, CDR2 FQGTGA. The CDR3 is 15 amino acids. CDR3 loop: CASSAPGGSDNEQFF. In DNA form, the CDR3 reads TGTGCCAGCAGCGCCCCAGGGGGCTCCGACAATGAGCAGTTCTTC.